This T cell receptor beta chain was sequenced in a study of CD8 T cells in ankylosing spondylitis. This CDR3 region has 12 residues. CDR1 and CDR2 from the germline V gene are SEHNR and FQNEAQ (reference sequence). One entry per CDR3 protein results from TCRdb running MiXCR on the 5' RACE reads. This sample yields about 540,000 distinct CDR3 sequences, of which roughly 12% are seen a single time; nearly 7% belongs to the top ten. Study results and limitations: One TCR beta motif, made up of about 8 highly homologous variants, appeared characteristic of ankylosing spondylitis blood. According to the report, clones linked to the disease were significantly enriched in matched synovial fluid samples taken from ankylosing spondylitis patients.

This clonotype came up many times. Antigen specificity is unknown. At one end, the junction sequence differs from germline, possibly due to a read error. The clonotype was recovered from a male donor with ankylosing spondylitis. Sequenced input: blood, either unsorted or a sorted T cell fraction (not recorded which). The gene calls are TRBV7-9 and TRBJ2-1; the D is unclear. The CDR3 DNA is TGCGCCAGCAGCTTGGTTCACAATGAGCAGTTCTTC. Protein: CASSLVHNEQFF.